This T cell receptor (beta chain) stems from a study of blood T cell repertoires in COVID-19. With V trimmed by 6 bases and J by 0 bases, 9 bases remained unmatched. This CDR3 has 16 residues. Looked up from germline, CDR1 is LNHDA and CDR2 is SQIVND (reference sequence). TCRdb keeps only in-frame clones here, not all; method: immunoSEQ multiplex PCR. The table lists 260,000 or so clones, roughly 87% of them singletons, with around 0.7% in the top ten. The material sequenced was peripheral blood. V and J are TRBV19 and TRBJ1-1, with 8 bases identical to TRBD1. The clonotype comes from a human donor in a cohort sampled during active COVID-19. CDR3 sequence: CASRNDRGIMNTEAFF. In nucleotides, the CDR3 is TGTGCCAGTAGGAACGACAGGGGTATCATGAACACTGAAGCTTTCTTT.